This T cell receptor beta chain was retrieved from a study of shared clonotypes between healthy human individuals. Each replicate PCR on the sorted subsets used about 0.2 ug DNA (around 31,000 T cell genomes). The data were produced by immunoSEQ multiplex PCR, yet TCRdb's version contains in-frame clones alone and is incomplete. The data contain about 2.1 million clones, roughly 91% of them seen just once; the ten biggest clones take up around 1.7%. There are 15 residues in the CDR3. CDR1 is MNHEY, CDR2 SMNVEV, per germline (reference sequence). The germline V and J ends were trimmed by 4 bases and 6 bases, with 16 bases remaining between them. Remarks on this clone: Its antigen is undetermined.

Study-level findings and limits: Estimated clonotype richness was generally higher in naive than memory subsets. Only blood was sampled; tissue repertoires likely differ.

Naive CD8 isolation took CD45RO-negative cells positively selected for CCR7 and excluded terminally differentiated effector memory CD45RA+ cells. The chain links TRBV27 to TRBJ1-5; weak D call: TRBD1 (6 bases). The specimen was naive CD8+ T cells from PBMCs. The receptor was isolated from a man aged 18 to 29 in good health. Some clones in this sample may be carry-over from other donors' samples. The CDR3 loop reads CASSYSQGSSQPQHF. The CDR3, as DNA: TGTGCCAGCAGTTACTCACAGGGTTCCAGTCAGCCCCAGCATTTT.